The 10 T cell receptor beta chains given below trace back to one sample, sequenced in a study of tumor-infiltrating lymphocytes in localized non-small cell lung cancer. Method: immunoSEQ multiplex PCR; TCRdb's copy keeps in-frame clones and lacks some. The data contain around 17,000 clones, 45% to 50% of them singletons. What was sequenced was lung tumor tissue. Source of these receptors: a human donor with non-small cell lung cancer.

This sequence joins TRBV9 and TRBJ2-7; 7 nucleotides line up with TRBD2. This CDR3 is built from 15 residues. Germline V gives CDR1 SGDLS, CDR2 YYNGEE. V dropped 4 bases and J dropped 6; count of bases not matched to a gene: 13. CDR3 amino acids: CASSTRGRGEGEQYF. The DNA for the CDR3 is TGTGCCAGCAGCACTAGGGGACGAGGGGAGGGCGAGCAGTACTTC.

This clone has more than one count but fewer than ten. This chain links TRBV5-1 with TRBJ1-1, with unresolved D. This CDR3 has 14 residues. CDR1 and CDR2 (germline): SGHRS, YFSETQ. With 0 bases removed from V and 1 base from J, the gap between germline ends came to 7 bases. The CDR3 DNA is TGCGCCAGCAGCTTGGCACAGACGAACACTGAAGCTTTCTTT. Encoded protein: CASSLAQTNTEAFF.

The chain carries TRBV4-2 and TRBJ1-1, with D maybe TRBD1 (5 bases). CDR3 size: 14 residues. In germline, CDR1 is LGHNA, CDR2 YNFKEQ. V lost 3 bases to trimming and J lost 1 base, with 9 bases between them. As DNA, the CDR3 is TGTGCCAGCAGCCAGCGGGACCGGAACACTGAAGCTTTCTTT. This sequence encodes CASSQRDRNTEAFF.

The rearrangement uses TRBV7-9 and TRBJ2-7, with D perhaps matching TRBD1 or TRBD2 (5 bases each). In germline, CDR1 is SEHNR, CDR2 FQNEAQ (reference sequence). The CDR3 has 12 residues. V was trimmed by 3 bases and J by 6 bases, leaving 9 bases between them. For the CDR3, the DNA is TGTGCCAGCAGCTTGGGGGTGGGCGAGCAGTACTTC. Amino acid sequence: CASSLGVGEQYF.

The genes are TRBV11-3 and TRBJ2-7, with D possibly called TRBD1 or TRBD2 (5 bases each). CDR3 size: 14 residues. Trimming cost V 5 bases and J 0 bases, with 11 bases left between them. The germline CDR1 and CDR2 sequences are SGHNT and YENEEA. The CDR3, as DNA: TGTGCCAGCAGCAGCGGACAAGTCTCCTACGAGCAGTACTTC. Translating gives CASSSGQVSYEQYF.

The CDR3 region has the DNA TGCGCCAGCAGCCAAGAACACGGGCAGGGAACAGAGACCCAGTACTTC. This translates into CASSQEHGQGTETQYF. V usage is TRBV4-3 and J usage is TRBJ2-5; TRBD1 might be the D (5 bases). This CDR3 is built from 16 residues. Per germline, CDR1 LGHNA and CDR2 YSLEER. Trimming stripped 0 bases from V and 4 bases from J, with 15 bases between.

The chain joins TRBV28 to TRBJ1-5; 8 bases match TRBD1. CDR3 length: 12 residues. With 11 bases clipped from V and 7 bases from J, the junction kept 7 bases outside the gene matches. Germline CDR1 is MDHEN and CDR2 is SYDVKM. The CDR3, as DNA: TGTGCCGCCGGACAGGGAAGCCAGCCCCAGCATTTT. The encoded protein is CAAGQGSQPQHF.

This clone was seen a handful of times. The chain uses TRBV4-3 and TRBJ1-6; no definite D call. Between the trimmed V and J ends, which lost 4 bases and 7 bases, there was a span of 8 bases. Germline-derived CDR1 and CDR2 are LGHNA and YSLEER. This CDR3 comprises 13 residues. The CDR3 protein is CASSPSENSPLHF. The DNA for the CDR3 is TGCGCCAGCAGCCCGTCCGAAAATTCACCCCTCCACTTT.

The chain links TRBV5-6 to TRBJ2-7, with D possibly matching TRBD2 (6 bases). Germline CDR1 is SGHDT and CDR2 is YYEEEE. CDR3 length equals 16 residues. Trimming took off 4 bases at V and 3 bases at J, with 20 bases between the two ends. The CDR3 sequence: CASSLRGLGYGYEQYF. In DNA form, the CDR3 reads TGTGCCAGCAGCCTGAGGGGACTCGGATATGGCTACGAGCAGTACTTC.

The chain links TRBV9 to TRBJ2-7, with D perhaps assigned TRBD1 or TRBD2 (7 bases each). The CDR3 covers 15 residues. Per germline, CDR1 SGDLS and CDR2 YYNGEE. V was clipped by 0 bases and J by 6 bases, with 16 bases between them. The CDR3 bases are TGTGCCAGCAGCGTAGATTGGGACAGCGGGGCCGAGCAGTACTTC. The encoded protein is CASSVDWDSGAEQYF.